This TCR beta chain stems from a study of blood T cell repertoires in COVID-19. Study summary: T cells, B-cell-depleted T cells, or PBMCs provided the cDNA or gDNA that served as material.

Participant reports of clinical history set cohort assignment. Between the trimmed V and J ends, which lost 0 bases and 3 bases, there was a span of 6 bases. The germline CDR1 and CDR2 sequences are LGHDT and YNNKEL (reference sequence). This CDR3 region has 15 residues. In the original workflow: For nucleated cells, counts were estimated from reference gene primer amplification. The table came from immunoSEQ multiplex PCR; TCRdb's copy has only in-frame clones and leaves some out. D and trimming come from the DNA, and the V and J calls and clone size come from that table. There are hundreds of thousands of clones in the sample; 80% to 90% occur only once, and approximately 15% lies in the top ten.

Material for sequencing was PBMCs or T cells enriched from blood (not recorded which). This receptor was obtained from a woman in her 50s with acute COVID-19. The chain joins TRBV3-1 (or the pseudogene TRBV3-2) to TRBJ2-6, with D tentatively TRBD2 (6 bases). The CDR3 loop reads CASSQEGGGANVLTF. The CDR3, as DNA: TGTGCCAGCAGCCAAGAGGGAGGTGGGGCCAACGTCCTGACTTTC.